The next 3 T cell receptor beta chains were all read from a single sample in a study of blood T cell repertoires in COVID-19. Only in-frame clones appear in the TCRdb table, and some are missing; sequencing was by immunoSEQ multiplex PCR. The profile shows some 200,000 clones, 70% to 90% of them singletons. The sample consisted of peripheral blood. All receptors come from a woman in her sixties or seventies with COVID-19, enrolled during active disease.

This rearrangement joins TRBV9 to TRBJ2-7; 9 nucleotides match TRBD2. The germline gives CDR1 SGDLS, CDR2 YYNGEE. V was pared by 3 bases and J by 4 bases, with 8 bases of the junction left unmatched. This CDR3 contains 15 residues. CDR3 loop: CASSAKVAGVYEQYF. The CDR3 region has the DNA TGTGCCAGCAGCGCCAAGGTAGCGGGAGTATACGAGCAGTACTTC.

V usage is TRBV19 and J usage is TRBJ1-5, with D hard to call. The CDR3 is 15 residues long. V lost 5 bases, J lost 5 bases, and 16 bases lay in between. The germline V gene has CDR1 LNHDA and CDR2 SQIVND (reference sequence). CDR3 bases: TGTGCCAGTAGTTCGATCCCGGCAGAGGATCAGCCCCAGCATTTT. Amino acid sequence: CASSSIPAEDQPQHF.

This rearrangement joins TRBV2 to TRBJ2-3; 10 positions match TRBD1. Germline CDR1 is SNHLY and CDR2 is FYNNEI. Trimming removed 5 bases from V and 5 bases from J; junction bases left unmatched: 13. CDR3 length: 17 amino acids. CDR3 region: CASSLLVWTGGIDTQYF. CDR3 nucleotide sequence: TGTGCCAGCAGTCTCCTCGTGTGGACAGGGGGAATAGATACGCAGTATTTT.